This T cell receptor (beta chain) was captured by sequencing in a study of blood T cell repertoires in COVID-19. The CDR3 has 15 residues. From germline, CDR1 is MNHEY and CDR2 SVGAGI. V lost 5 bases, J lost 5 bases, and 16 bases lay in between. The protocol was immunoSEQ multiplex PCR, while the TCRdb copy is restricted to in-frame clones and leaves out a portion. The table has roughly 81,000 clones, 75% to 90% seen once. The J gene is TRBJ1-5, the V gene TRBV6-5; D possibly corresponds to TRBD1 (6 bases). This TCR was recovered from a man between 65 and 85 years old with active or convalescent COVID-19. The sequenced material came from peripheral blood. CDR3 residues: CASSPGGGYYQPQHF. CDR3 bases: TGTGCCAGCAGTCCCGGGGGGGGCTACTATCAGCCCCAGCATTTT.